This T cell receptor beta chain was captured by sequencing in a study of T cells in narcolepsy. Study-wide results and caveats: In some patient and control memory CD4+ samples, autoreactive clones were absent. Autoreactive clonotypes reportedly recurred in blood of same and different patients, not controls. HCRT-specific and TRIB2-specific autoreactive clonotypes appeared among same-patient CSF and blood CD4+ clonotypes.

Trimming took off 3 bases at V and 4 bases at J, with 14 bases between the two ends. Germline V CDR1 and CDR2: SGHVS, FQNEAQ. The CDR3 consists of 15 residues. TCRdb keeps only in-frame clones here, not all; method: immunoSEQ multiplex PCR. The sample lists tens of thousands of clones, roughly 80% seen once, with approximately 3.6% in the top ten. Concerning this clone itself: The antigen remains undetermined.

The TCR sequence derives from a human donor in good health. The chain carries TRBV7-8 and TRBJ2-3; the D gene is possibly TRBD2 (5 bases). Sample: memory (CD45RA-) CD4+ T cells from blood. The CDR3 protein is CASSFSGESADTQYF. DNA for the CDR3: TGTGCCAGCAGCTTTTCCGGGGAAAGCGCAGATACGCAGTATTTT. Filled out from reference TRBV7-8 and TRBJ2-3, the complete variable domain reads GAGVSQSPRYKVAKRGQDVALRCDPISGHVSLFWYQQALGQGPEFLTYFQNEAQLDKSGLPSDRFFAERPEGSVSTLKIQRTQQEDSAVYLCASSFSGESADTQYFGPGTRLTVL.